The clone carrying this TCR beta chain occurred once. The target antigen is unknown. This entry is derived from a study of a mutant IDH1 vaccine in newly diagnosed glioma. Study-level background: There were eight vaccinations for patients, given in weeks 1, 3, 5, 7, 11, 15, 19 and 23. Before enrollment, the patients had been treated with radiotherapy alone, temozolomide alone, or both together. Most of them had received both.

The V gene end was trimmed by 5 bases and the J gene end by 3 bases; junction bases not matched to a gene: 6. The CDR3 spans 15 residues. Per the germline V gene, CDR1 is KGHSH and CDR2 is LQKENI. Libraries were prepared by immunoSEQ multiplex PCR; TCRdb keeps only in-frame clonotypes and omits some of them. This table holds roughly 19,000 clones, around 80% found once. Time point in this sample: week 23, last vaccination. A single vaccine dose contained 300 ug of mutant IDH1 20-mer peptide, and topical imiquimod was used with it. Each donor presented with a new WHO grade 3 or 4 astrocytoma that tested IDH1-mutant and showed ATRX loss. Findings and limits, study-wide: Induction of immune responses by the vaccine occurred in approximately 92% of patients.

The sequenced sample was PBMCs, obtained from a glioma patient whose treatment included an IDH1 peptide vaccine. The chain uses TRBV18 and TRBJ2-5; 10 positions agree with TRBD1. The TCR originated in a man aged 25 to 40 with glioma. This CDR3 reads CASSSWTGGEETQYF. The CDR3 DNA is TGTGCCAGCTCATCTTGGACAGGGGGGGAAGAGACCCAGTACTTC.